This TCR beta chain was sequenced during a study of T cells in Graves' hyperthyroidism and ophthalmopathy. This clonotype appeared many times. CDR1 LNHDA and CDR2 SQIVND come from the germline V gene (reference sequence). The CDR3 extends over 15 amino acids. The V gene lost 5 bases and the J gene lost 5 bases, with 15 bases spanning the gap. RNA transcripts served as the template for amplifying TCR beta CDR3 regions. The study used the HTBI primer set for a first-round RT-PCR of the TCR CDR3. TCRdb re-called the multiplex PCR reads through MiXCR, storing one row per CDR3 protein. This table has hundreds of thousands of distinct CDR3 sequences, approximately 13% appearing once.

V usage is TRBV19 and J usage is TRBJ2-2; D is possibly TRBD2 (6 bases). This receptor was taken from a woman between 25 and 40 years old with Graves' hyperthyroidism that later progressed to Graves' ophthalmopathy. The sample comprised blood. CDR3 sequence reads: CASSESGRGTGELFF. For the CDR3, the DNA is TGTGCCAGTAGTGAGAGCGGGCGTGGGACCGGGGAGCTGTTTTTT.